This paragraph covers one T cell receptor (beta chain) sequence. What it binds is not known. PCR primers comprised 60 Vbeta and 13 Jbeta primers. Sequenced by immunoSEQ multiplex PCR; TCRdb stores in-frame clones only, minus some. The sample has around 300,000 clones, approximately 84% seen once; the top ten hold 2% to 2.5%. The ends were cut back, 6 bases at V and 6 bases at J, with 12 bases in the middle. The CDR3 is 12 amino acids. The V gene's germline CDR1 is MNHEY and CDR2 SMNVEV (reference sequence). These data come from a study of cytomegalovirus exposure and HLA in healthy donors. Study results and caveats: There were several of the most significant clusters that appeared linked to common viral pathogens in a later analysis. HLA restriction was apparent for most CMV-associated TCR beta chains in a later analysis. A previous analysis found most TCR beta V segments productive roughly 87% or roughly 30% of the time. Relative to equally common others, HLA-associated TCR beta chains showed greater clonal expansion in a later analysis.

The receptor comes from a woman in her thirties or forties in good health and CMV-seropositive. Sample: PBMCs. This sequence joins TRBV27 and TRBJ2-7; possibly TRBD2 for D (6 bases). For the CDR3, the DNA is TGTGCCAGCAGCCCCCTGGGGGGCGAGCAGTACTTC. It translates to CASSPLGGEQYF.